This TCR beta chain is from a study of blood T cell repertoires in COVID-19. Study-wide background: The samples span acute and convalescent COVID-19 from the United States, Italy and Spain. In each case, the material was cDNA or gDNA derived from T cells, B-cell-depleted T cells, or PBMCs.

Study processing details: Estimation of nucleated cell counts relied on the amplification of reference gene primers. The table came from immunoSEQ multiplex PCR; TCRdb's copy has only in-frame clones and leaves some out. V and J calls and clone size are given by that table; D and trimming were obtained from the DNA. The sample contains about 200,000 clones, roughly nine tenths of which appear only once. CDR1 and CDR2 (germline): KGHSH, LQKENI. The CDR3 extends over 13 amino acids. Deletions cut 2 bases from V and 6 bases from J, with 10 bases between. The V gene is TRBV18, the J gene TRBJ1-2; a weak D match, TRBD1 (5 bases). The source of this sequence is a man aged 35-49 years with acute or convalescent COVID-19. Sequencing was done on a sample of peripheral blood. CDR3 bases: TGTGCCAGCTCACCAGGGGGGGGAGATGGCTACACCTTC. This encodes CASSPGGGDGYTF.